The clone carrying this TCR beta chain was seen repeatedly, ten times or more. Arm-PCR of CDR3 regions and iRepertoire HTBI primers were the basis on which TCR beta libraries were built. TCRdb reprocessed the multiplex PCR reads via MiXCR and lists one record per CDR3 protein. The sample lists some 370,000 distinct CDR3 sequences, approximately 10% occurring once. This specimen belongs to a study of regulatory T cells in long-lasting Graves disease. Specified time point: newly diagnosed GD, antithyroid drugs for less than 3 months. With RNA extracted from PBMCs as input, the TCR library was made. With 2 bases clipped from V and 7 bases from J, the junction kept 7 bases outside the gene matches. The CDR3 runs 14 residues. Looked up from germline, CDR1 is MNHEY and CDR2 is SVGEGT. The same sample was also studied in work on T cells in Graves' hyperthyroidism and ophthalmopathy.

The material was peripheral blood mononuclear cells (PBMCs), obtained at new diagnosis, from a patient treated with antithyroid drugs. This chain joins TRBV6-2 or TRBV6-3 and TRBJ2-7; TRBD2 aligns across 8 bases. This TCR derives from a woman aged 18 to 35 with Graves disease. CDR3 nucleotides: TGTGCCAGCAGTTACCTCCGCGGGAGGCTAGAGCAGTACTTC. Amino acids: CASSYLRGRLEQYF.